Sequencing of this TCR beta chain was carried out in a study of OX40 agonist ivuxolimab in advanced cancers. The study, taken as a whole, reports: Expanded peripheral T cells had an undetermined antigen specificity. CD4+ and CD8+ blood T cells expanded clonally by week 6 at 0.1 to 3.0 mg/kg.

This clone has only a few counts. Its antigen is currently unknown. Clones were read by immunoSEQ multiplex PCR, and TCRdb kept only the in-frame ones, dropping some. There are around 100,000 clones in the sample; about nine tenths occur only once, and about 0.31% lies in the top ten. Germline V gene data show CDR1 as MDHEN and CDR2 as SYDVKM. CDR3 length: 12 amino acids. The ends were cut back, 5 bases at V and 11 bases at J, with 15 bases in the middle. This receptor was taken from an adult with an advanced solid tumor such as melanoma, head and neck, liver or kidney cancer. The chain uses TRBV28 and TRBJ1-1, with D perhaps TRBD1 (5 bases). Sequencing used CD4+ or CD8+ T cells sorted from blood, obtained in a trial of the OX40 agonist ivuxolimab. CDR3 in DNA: TGTGCCAGCAGTCCGGACACCAGGTTGGCTTTCTTT. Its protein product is CASSPDTRLAFF.